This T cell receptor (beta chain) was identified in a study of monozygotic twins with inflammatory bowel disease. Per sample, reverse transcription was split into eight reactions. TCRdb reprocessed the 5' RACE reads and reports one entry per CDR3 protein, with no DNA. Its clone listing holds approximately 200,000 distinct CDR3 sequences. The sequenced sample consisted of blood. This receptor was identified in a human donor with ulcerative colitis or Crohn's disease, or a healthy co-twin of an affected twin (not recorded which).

The CDR3 region is CASSRETGNQPQHF. The genes are TRBV6-1 and TRBJ1-5; TCRdb names TRBD1, which stays unverified in the absence of DNA. Germline CDR1 is MNHNS and CDR2 is SASEGT. The CDR3 length is 14 residues.